A selection of T cell receptor beta chains follows, all from one sample in a study of breast tumors, draining lymph nodes, adjacent tissues. TCRdb reprocessed the multiplex PCR reads with MiXCR, giving one entry per CDR3 protein. The sample has approximately 300,000 distinct CDR3 sequences, about 30% seen once. The sequenced sample was axillary lymph node tissue. All receptors come from a female donor with breast cancer. Some clones in this sample may be carry-over from other donors' samples. Both conserved end residues are part of each CDR3. Fields, in order: clone size, D gene, V gene, J gene, CDR3 DNA, CDR3 protein. A D gene is named only where the DNA matches it firmly. Size values are once, few and many counts, or a class for expanded clones, and some rows have none.

clone_size: many
d_call: TRBD1
v_call: TRBV6-4
j_call: TRBJ2-7
cdr3_nt: TGTGCCAGCCTAAGGGCGGCCCAGGGGGACTACGAGCAGTACTTC
cdr3_aa: CASLRAAQGDYEQYF

clone_size: NA
d_call: NA
v_call: TRBV10-2
j_call: TRBJ1-1
cdr3_nt: TGCGCCAGCAGTTTGCAATCTCTAGGGGGAGAAGCTTTCTTT
cdr3_aa: CASSLQSLGGEAFF

clone_size: many
d_call: NA
v_call: TRBV19
j_call: TRBJ2-5
cdr3_nt: TGTGCCAGCTCTGACGGCGGACTGCTCCAAGAGACCCAGTACTTC
cdr3_aa: CASSDGGLLQETQYF

clone_size: NA
d_call: NA
v_call: TRBV11-3
j_call: TRBJ2-1
cdr3_nt: TGTGCCAGCAGCTTAAACCTCGGATCCTACAATGAGCAGTTCTTC
cdr3_aa: CASSLNLGSYNEQFF

clone_size: NA
d_call: NA
v_call: TRBV19
j_call: TRBJ1-6
cdr3_nt: TGTGCCAGTAGCACAAATGCAGGGAGCTCCTATAATTCACCCCTCCCCTTT
cdr3_aa: CASSTNAGSSYNSPLPF

clone_size: many
d_call: NA
v_call: TRBV14
j_call: TRBJ2-7
cdr3_nt: TGTGCCAGCAGCCAAGTTGTGTCCGAGCAGTACTTC
cdr3_aa: CASSQVVSEQYF

clone_size: many
d_call: NA
v_call: TRBV7-9
j_call: TRBJ2-3
cdr3_nt: TGTGCCAGCAGGGGTGGCAGCCTAAGCACAGATACGCAGTATTTT
cdr3_aa: CASRGGSLSTDTQYF

clone_size: NA
d_call: TRBD2
v_call: TRBV5-1
j_call: TRBJ2-5
cdr3_nt: TGCGCCAACAGCCCCCCCGGGGGGCAAGAGACCCAGTACTTC
cdr3_aa: CANSPPGGQETQYF

clone_size: many
d_call: TRBD2
v_call: TRBV12-3/TRBV12-4
j_call: TRBJ2-1
cdr3_nt: TGTGCCAGCAGTTTCTCACTAGCGGGAGTTAATGAGCAGTTCTTC
cdr3_aa: CASSFSLAGVNEQFF

clone_size: many
d_call: TRBD2
v_call: TRBV6-5
j_call: TRBJ2-7
cdr3_nt: TGTGCCAGCAGTTCGGGACTAGCGGGAGGGGGAGACGAGCAGTACTTC
cdr3_aa: CASSSGLAGGGDEQYF

clone_size: NA
d_call: TRBD2
v_call: TRBV7-2
j_call: TRBJ2-7
cdr3_nt: TGTGCCAGCAGCTTAGCGAGGGCTAGCGGGAGGGCCGGTCACCGGTACGAGCAGTACTTC
cdr3_aa: CASSLARASGRAGHRYEQYF

clone_size: many
d_call: TRBD2
v_call: TRBV20-1
j_call: TRBJ2-5
cdr3_nt: TGCAGTGCCCCTGTAGCGGGAGGTCGGTCAGAGACCCAGTACTTC
cdr3_aa: CSAPVAGGRSETQYF

clone_size: many
d_call: TRBD2
v_call: TRBV5-4
j_call: TRBJ2-1
cdr3_nt: TGTGCCAGCAGCTTGGCCCCAGCGGGAGTGGAGAATGAGCAGTTCTTC
cdr3_aa: CASSLAPAGVENEQFF

clone_size: NA
d_call: NA
v_call: TRBV24-1
j_call: TRBJ2-6
cdr3_nt: TGTGCCACCAGTGAACGCGACAGGGCCAACGTCCTGACTTTC
cdr3_aa: CATSERDRANVLTF

clone_size: many
d_call: NA
v_call: TRBV2
j_call: TRBJ2-2
cdr3_nt: TGTGCCAGCAGAGAAAGGAGATCAACCGGGGAGCTGTTTTTT
cdr3_aa: CASRERRSTGELFF

clone_size: many
d_call: TRBD1
v_call: TRBV29-1
j_call: TRBJ2-3
cdr3_nt: TGCAGCGCACCGAGGGGACAGAGCACAGATACGCAGTATTTT
cdr3_aa: CSAPRGQSTDTQYF

clone_size: once
d_call: TRBD2
v_call: TRBV10-1
j_call: TRBJ2-7
cdr3_nt: TGCGCCAGCAGTCCAGCGGGAGGTGCGGACTACGAGCAGTACTTC
cdr3_aa: CASSPAGGADYEQYF

clone_size: many
d_call: NA
v_call: TRBV11-2
j_call: TRBJ2-5
cdr3_nt: TGTGCCAGCAGCTTGGGGAGACAGCAAGAGACCCAGTACTTC
cdr3_aa: CASSLGRQQETQYF

clone_size: few
d_call: NA
v_call: TRBV6-6
j_call: TRBJ1-3
cdr3_nt: TGTGCCAGCCGACGGGGGGGCTCTGGAAACACCATATATTTT
cdr3_aa: CASRRGGSGNTIYF

clone_size: many
d_call: NA
v_call: TRBV18
j_call: TRBJ1-2
cdr3_nt: TGTGCCAGCTCACGGGGGCGCGATGGCTACACCTTC
cdr3_aa: CASSRGRDGYTF